This TCR beta chain comes out of a study of CXCR3-negative and CXCR3-positive naive CD8 T cells. UMI-labeled TRB cDNA libraries were prepared by 5' RACE. TCRdb re-called the 5' RACE reads; one entry per CDR3 protein, DNA not given. The sample table includes about 58,000 distinct CDR3 sequences. Note on this clonotype: The antigen remains undetermined.

There are 13 residues in the CDR3. Germline V gene sequence: CDR1 SGHTA, CDR2 FQGTGA. Study findings and constraints: Diversity in memory CD8+ cells fell much lower than the comparably high levels seen in both naive subsets.

The sequence was obtained from a human donor in good health. Some clones in this sample may be carry-over from other donors' samples. This chain links TRBV7-3 with TRBJ2-5; TCRdb outputs TRBD1, but without DNA this stays unchecked. Sequenced sample: naive CXCR3- CD8+ T cells from blood. Sample subset: CD45RO-CCR7+CD27+CD95- naive CD8+ T cells lacking CXCR3 (TNR3-). The CDR3 sequence: CASSSGVGETQYF.